Listed below are T cell receptor beta chains from one sample, sequenced in a study of shared clonotypes between healthy human individuals. The assay was immunoSEQ multiplex PCR, and TCRdb's table has in-frame clones only and misses some. The sample contains millions of clones, roughly 94% of which appear only once. The sequenced sample was naive CD8+ T cells sorted from blood. The origin of the receptors is a young man in good health. Each CDR3 is given with its conserved first and last residue. The D gene is left open where the match is weak. Clone size is not always given. Where it is, it says once, few, many or a class for expanded clones.

clone_size	d_call	v_call	j_call	cdr3_aa	cdr3_nt
-	TRBD1	TRBV28	TRBJ2-7	CASSLVGTGDYEQYF	TGTGCCAGCAGTTTAGTTGGGACAGGGGACTACGAGCAGTACTTC
-	-	TRBV4-1	TRBJ2-7	CASSYRVQYEQYF	TGCGCCAGCAGTTACAGGGTCCAATACGAGCAGTACTTC
-	-	TRBV11-2	TRBJ1-6	CASSLVTGRNSPLHF	TGTGCCAGCAGCTTAGTAACAGGGCGTAATTCACCCCTCCACTTT
-	TRBD1	TRBV6-5	TRBJ1-5	CASSWTGESNQPQHF	TGTGCCAGCAGTTGGACAGGGGAAAGCAATCAGCCCCAGCATTTT
once	TRBD2	TRBV27	TRBJ2-2	CASSRRTSDPTNTGELFF	TGTGCCAGCAGTCGGAGGACTAGCGACCCCACGAACACCGGGGAGCTGTTTTTT
once	TRBD2	TRBV27	TRBJ2-1	CASSLREGSYNEQFF	TGTGCCAGCAGTCTGCGGGAGGGCAGTTACAATGAGCAGTTCTTC
-	-	TRBV15	TRBJ2-3	CATSRAELSGYTDTQYF	TGTGCCACCAGCAGAGCCGAACTAAGTGGGTACACAGATACGCAGTATTTT
-	-	TRBV6-6	TRBJ2-1	CASSYSPESGNNEQFF	TGTGCCAGCAGTTACTCGCCAGAATCGGGAAACAATGAGCAGTTCTTC
once	-	TRBV29-1	TRBJ2-7	CSVQEYEQYF	TGCAGCGTCCAGGAATACGAGCAGTACTTC
-	-	TRBV7-2	TRBJ2-7	CASSDRPGHFYEQYF	TGTGCCAGCAGCGATAGACCGGGACACTTCTACGAGCAGTACTTC
-	-	TRBV4-1	TRBJ2-3	CASSQVEGVADTQYF	TGCGCCAGCAGCCAAGTCGAGGGGGTCGCAGATACGCAGTATTTT
-	-	TRBV6-5	TRBJ2-1	CASSYHGEARDNEQFF	TGTGCCAGCAGTTACCACGGCGAGGCGCGAGACAATGAGCAGTTCTTC
-	-	TRBV6-5	TRBJ1-4	CASSYSYGQGEKLFF	TGTGCCAGCAGTTACTCTTATGGGCAGGGGGAAAAACTGTTTTTT
-	TRBD1	TRBV7-9	TRBJ2-3	CASSLFGQGLTDTQYF	TGTGCCAGCAGCTTATTTGGACAGGGGCTGACTGATACGCAGTATTTT
-	-	TRBV29-1	TRBJ2-3	CSVEKTGSTDTQYF	TGCAGCGTTGAGAAGACAGGTAGCACAGATACGCAGTATTTT
-	-	TRBV5-4	TRBJ1-3	CASSFEGAGNTIYF	TGTGCCAGCAGCTTCGAAGGAGCCGGAAACACCATATATTTT
-	TRBD1	TRBV27	TRBJ2-7	CASSRVGTGLYEQYF	TGTGCCAGCAGCCGGGTGGGGACAGGTCTCTACGAGCAGTACTTC